This TCR beta chain was sequenced during a study of T-cell reconstitution after alpha-beta-depleted transplantation in children. In its sample, this clonotype was seen many times. Its antigen is still unknown. Unique molecular identifiers were used to barcode this TCRbeta library. MiXCR, applied by TCRdb to the PCR reads, yields one record per CDR3 protein. The sample records hundreds of thousands of distinct CDR3 sequences, around 12% being singletons. V was shortened by 1 base and J by 4 bases, with 14 bases between the two germline ends. The CDR3 has 16 amino acids. Germline CDR1 and CDR2: SGHTA and FQGNSA. Study results and caveats: T-cell numbers and diversity one year post-transplant derived largely from freshly generated T cells. Some patients' high day-60 TCRbeta diversity was traced to surviving recipient T cells and thymic progenitors. Several hundred expanded graft clones reportedly were the source of alpha-beta T cells about two months after transplant.

This sample comprised PBMCs, obtained before TCRalphabeta/CD19-depleted stem cell transplant. The V gene is TRBV7-2, the J gene TRBJ2-1; D might be TRBD1 or TRBD2, each matching 5 bases. This TCR derives from a girl aged 2-10 years with congenital amegakaryocytic thrombocytopenia, due to receive a stem cell transplant. CDR3 residues: CASSLGSLRGYNEQFF. CDR3 sequence (DNA): TGTGCCAGCAGCTTAGGGAGCCTGAGGGGATACAATGAGCAGTTCTTC.